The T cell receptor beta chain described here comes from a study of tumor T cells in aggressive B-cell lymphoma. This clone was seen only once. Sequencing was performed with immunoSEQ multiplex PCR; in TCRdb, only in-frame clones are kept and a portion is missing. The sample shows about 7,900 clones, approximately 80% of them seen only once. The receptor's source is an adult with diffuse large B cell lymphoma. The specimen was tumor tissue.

The CDR3 is CASSETTQETQYF. For the CDR3, the DNA is TGTGCCAGCAGCGAGACAACCCAAGAGACCCAGTACTTC. The chain couples TRBV11-2 to TRBJ2-5; D not certain. Trimming took off 5 bases at V and 1 base at J, with 8 bases between the two ends. CDR3 length: 13 residues. CDR1 SGHAT and CDR2 FQNNGV come from the germline V gene.